This record covers a single TCR beta chain. No cognate antigen has been identified for it. No base-level quality is on record; no much larger clone is a single base apart. Trimming takes 3 bases from V and 4 bases from J, and the germline ends sit 12 bases apart. The cysteine opens and the phenylalanine closes a CDR3 of 14 amino acids. The sequence is cut down to CDR3 DNA, 42 bases in frame from base 1. Reading the germline V gene (reference sequence) gives CDR1 LNHDA and CDR2 SQIVND. The immunoSEQ Assay was used to immunosequence TCRbeta CDR3 regions from genomic DNA. Genomic DNA was amplified by bias-controlled multiplex PCR before high-throughput sequencing. The original pipeline was this. To quantify the absolute abundance of each unique TCRbeta CDR3 region, the sequences were collapsed and filtered. Clonality, defined as 1 minus Pielou's evenness, was calculated using productive rearrangements only. Clones with significantly greater frequencies in on-treatment versus baseline samples were identified using a previously published method. Sourced from immuneACCESS, this table was stored by TCRdb with only in-frame sequences that have V and J called. A share of the clones is absent; for the studies checked, an unresolved V gene accounts for under half, and the remainder has no known explanation. That table is the source of V, J and clone size, and D and trimming were worked out from the DNA. This sample has over 10,000 clones in its table, and around 70% of those were observed once. Of the sample, roughly 25% falls within the top ten clones.

The treatment or condition label corresponds to: randomized to nivolumab then ipilimumab (arm A) or the reverse (arm B). No trial patient had received prior DNA-damaging chemotherapy. Thawed PBMCs were sorted on a FACS Aria II flow cytometer to isolate live CD3+CD8+ cells negative for CD19 and CD56. CheckMate 064, a randomized, open-label phase II trial of sequential checkpoint blockade, was the source of the samples, all of which came from patients with melanoma. Leukapheresis was used to collect peripheral blood mononuclear cells, which were then purified with Ficoll-Paque and frozen in human serum with roughly 10% DMSO. Immediately after sorting, the purity of sorted blood CD3+CD8+ cells was verified to be >98%, after which DNA was extracted. The source of the sample is a study of sequential checkpoint blockade in melanoma (dated by TCRdb to between 2018 and 2020). With regard to the full study: Using 1:1 randomization, the trial assigned patients either to first-line nivolumab followed by ipilimumab (arm A) or to ipilimumab followed by nivolumab (arm B). Maintenance nivolumab came after both trial sequences.

Broader findings and caveats from the paper: The response-prediction model combining TCR metrics and mutation burden needs validation in larger, independent patient cohorts.

The material was CD8+ T cells sorted from blood (inferred from file names), obtained from a patient given nivolumab and ipilimumab in sequence. The chain employs TRBV19 and TRBJ1-2, with a tentative D gene TRBD1 over 6 matching bases. The sequence came from a human donor with melanoma. The DNA is as follows: TGTGCCAGTAGTATCCCAGGGGCGAGCTATGGCTACACCTTC. Translated, this is CASSIPGASYGYTF.